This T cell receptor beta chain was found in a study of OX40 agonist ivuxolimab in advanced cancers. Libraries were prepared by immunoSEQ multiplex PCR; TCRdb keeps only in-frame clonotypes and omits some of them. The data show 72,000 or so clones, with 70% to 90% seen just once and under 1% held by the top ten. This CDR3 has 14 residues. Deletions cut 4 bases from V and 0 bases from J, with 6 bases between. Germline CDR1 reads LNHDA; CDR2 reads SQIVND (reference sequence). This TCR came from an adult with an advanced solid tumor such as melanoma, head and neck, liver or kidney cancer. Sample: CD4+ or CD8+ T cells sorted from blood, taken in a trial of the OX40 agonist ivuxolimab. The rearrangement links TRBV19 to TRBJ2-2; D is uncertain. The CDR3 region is CASSSGSNTGELFF. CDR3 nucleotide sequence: TGTGCCAGTAGTAGCGGATCGAACACCGGGGAGCTGTTTTTT.